Listed here are 15 T cell receptor beta chains from one sample, sequenced in a study of cytomegalovirus exposure and HLA in healthy donors. PCR employed 60 Vbeta and 13 Jbeta primers. Produced via immunoSEQ multiplex PCR; TCRdb's table is partial and in-frame only. The sample holds over 150,000 clones, about four fifths seen once. The sample taken for sequencing was PBMCs. Receptors originate from a man aged 30 to 39 in good health and CMV-seronegative.

Concerning this clone itself: Within the sample, other DNA sequences also encode this same CDR3. The gene calls are TRBV5-1 and TRBJ2-5; TRBD1 is a possible D gene (6 bases). V lost 4 bases and J lost 2, with 15 bases in between. CDR1 and CDR2 from the germline V gene are SGHRS and YFSETQ. This CDR3 is 15 amino acids long. This CDR3 reads CASSPRTERQETQYF. CDR3 nucleotides: TGCGCCAGCAGCCCGAGGACAGAGAGACAAGAGACCCAGTACTTC.

The rearrangement uses TRBV14 and TRBJ1-6, with TRBD1 as a possible D gene (5 bases). The germline V gene encodes CDR1 SGHDN and CDR2 FVKESK. Deletions cut 0 bases from V and 7 bases from J, with 10 bases between. This CDR3 has 15 amino acids. The CDR3 loop reads CASSQEEGYNSPLHF. The CDR3 bases are TGTGCCAGCAGCCAAGAGGAGGGGTACAATTCACCCCTCCACTTT.

V is TRBV27 and J is TRBJ2-2; 14 nucleotides match TRBD2. The J segment lost 6 bases and the V segment lost 10 bases, leaving 10 bases of the junction unmatched. The CDR3 totals 16 residues. Germline CDR1 MNHEY, CDR2 SMNVEV (reference sequence). The CDR3 DNA reads as TGTGCCACCCGAGCGGAGGGACTAGCGGGAGCCGGGGAGCTGTTTTTT. Translated: CATRAEGLAGAGELFF.

V gene TRBV10-3 combines with J gene TRBJ1-5; 9 bases agree with TRBD1. CDR3 length: 15 residues. The trim removed 2 bases at V and 4 bases at J, leaving 3 bases unmatched. Germline values: CDR1 ENHRY, CDR2 SYGVKD. CDR3 bases: TGTGCCATCAGTGAGACTGGGACAGGGAATCAGCCCCAGCATTTT. Its protein is CAISETGTGNQPQHF.

J is TRBJ2-1 and V is TRBV5-1, with D maybe TRBD2 (5 bases). The ends were cut back, 2 bases at V and 6 bases at J, with 24 bases in the middle. Germline V lookup: CDR1 SGHRS, CDR2 YFSETQ. The CDR3 is 18 residues long. CDR3 nucleotides: TGCGCCAGCAGCTTTCGCCTGAGCGGAATGGACCTACGCAATGAGCAGTTCTTC. Translation: CASSFRLSGMDLRNEQFF.

The V gene is TRBV19, the J gene TRBJ1-1; D uncertain. This CDR3 comprises 13 residues. Germline lookup yields CDR1 LNHDA and CDR2 SQIVND (reference sequence). With 4 bases removed from V and 5 bases from J, the gap between germline ends came to 11 bases. The CDR3 sequence is CASSRERRTEAFF. CDR3 in DNA: TGTGCCAGTAGTAGGGAGAGGCGGACTGAAGCTTTCTTT.

The chain couples TRBV9 to TRBJ2-7, with a weak D call TRBD2 (7 bases). The CDR3 is 14 amino acids. CDR1 and CDR2 (germline): SGDLS, YYNGEE. Between the trimmed V and J ends, which lost 4 bases and 4 bases, there was a span of 15 bases. The CDR3 DNA reads TGTGCCAGCAGCCAGGGGTCTAGCGGATACGAGCAGTACTTC. Translated: CASSQGSSGYEQYF.

This clone was seen only once. The V and J genes are TRBV2 and TRBJ2-5, with D possibly TRBD1 on 6 matching bases. Between the trimmed V and J ends, which lost 3 bases and 2 bases, there was a span of 13 bases. In germline, CDR1 is SNHLY, CDR2 FYNNEI. The CDR3 is 15 amino acids. The DNA of the CDR3 is TGTGCCAGCAGTGAGGTGATTGGACAGCAAGAGACCCAGTACTTC. This codes for CASSEVIGQQETQYF.

The chain combines TRBV5-4 with TRBJ1-4; TRBD1 aligns across 8 bases. The CDR3 has 16 residues. CDR1 and CDR2 (germline): SGHNT, YYREEE (reference sequence). Trimming at V came to 4 bases and at J to 5 bases, leaving 10 bases not matched to a gene. The CDR3 sequence: CASSAHRGGINEKLFF. The CDR3 nucleotides read TGTGCCAGCAGCGCGCACAGGGGGGGGATCAATGAAAAACTGTTTTTT.

CDR3 amino acids: CASSIKTGGVNTQYF. The DNA for the CDR3 is TGTGCCAGTAGTATAAAGACAGGGGGCGTGAATACCCAGTACTTC. The chain couples TRBV19 to TRBJ2-5; 10 nucleotides agree with TRBD1. This CDR3 is built from 15 residues. CDR1 and CDR2 from the germline V gene are LNHDA and SQIVND (reference sequence). V was pared by 2 bases and J by 8 bases, with 8 bases of the junction left unmatched. The full variable domain, rest sourced from reference TRBV19 and TRBJ2-5, is DGGITQSPKYLFRKEGQNVTLSCEQNLNHDAMYWYRQDPGQGLRLIYYSQIVNDFQKGDIAEGYSVSREKKESFPLTVTSAQKNPTAFYLCASSIKTGGVNTQYFGPGTRLLVL.

V usage is TRBV9 and J usage is TRBJ2-1, with TRBD2 matching 7 bases. This CDR3 is built from 15 residues. Losses at the gene ends were 3 bases for V and 2 bases for J; bases not matched to a gene: 5. Germline-derived CDR1 and CDR2 are SGDLS and YYNGEE. CDR3 DNA: TGTGCCAGCAGCGAAAGACTAGCCCCCTACAATGAGCAGTTCTTC. This codes for CASSERLAPYNEQFF.

As regards this clone: The conserved phenylalanine or tryptophan is not found at the CDR3 terminus, so this likely reflects a read error. This chain links TRBV4-3 with TRBJ1-1; D is uncertain. The CDR3 spans 13 residues. The V gene lost 1 base and the J gene lost 9 bases, with 12 bases spanning the gap. Germline assignment: CDR1 LGHNA and CDR2 YSLEER. CDR3: CASSQGIQEKAFY. Here the CDR3 DNA reads TGCGCCAGCAGCCAAGGTATCCAGGAAAAAGCTTTCTAT.

This clone was seen a few times. The chain combines TRBV28 with TRBJ1-2; 9 nucleotides agree with TRBD1. The junction had 13 bases not matched to a gene; V was cut back by 6 bases and J by 5 bases. Looked up from germline, CDR1 is MDHEN and CDR2 is SYDVKM. CDR3 size: 16 residues. CDR3 sequence: CASRRIRDRDRYGYTF. CDR3 coding DNA: TGTGCCAGCAGACGGATCCGGGACAGGGATCGGTATGGCTACACCTTC.

The sample holds one count of this clone. The J gene is TRBJ1-4, the V gene TRBV7-2; perhaps TRBD1 as D (6 bases). This CDR3 spans 16 amino acids. Germline CDR1 reads SGHTA; CDR2 reads FQGNSA. V lost 4 bases and J 5 bases, leaving 17 bases between the germline ends. The CDR3 region has the DNA TGTGCCAGCAGCTCTAACTTCTACGACAGGAATGAAAAACTGTTTTTT. Translated, it gives CASSSNFYDRNEKLFF.

The chain combines TRBV27 with TRBJ2-3, with D possibly matching TRBD2 (6 bases). Germline CDR1 is MNHEY and CDR2 is SMNVEV (reference sequence). The CDR3 is 11 residues long. V lost 5 bases to trimming and J lost 9 bases, with 9 bases between them. This chain's CDR3 is CASSRGGTQYF. In DNA form, the CDR3 reads TGTGCCAGCAGTAGAGGAGGGACGCAGTATTTT.